A single T cell receptor (beta chain) is shown here with its context. What it binds is unknown. The data stem from a study of cytomegalovirus exposure and HLA in healthy donors. Study-level results: TCR beta sequences reportedly predicted most subjects' HLA-A and HLA-B alleles accurately.

CDR3 size: 14 residues. Germline V CDR1 and CDR2: MDHEN, SYDVKM. Losses at the gene ends were 8 bases for V and 7 bases for J; bases not matched to a gene: 6. Primers included in the PCR were 60 Vbeta and 13 Jbeta primers. Produced via immunoSEQ multiplex PCR; TCRdb's table is partial and in-frame only. The sample shows approximately 160,000 clones, about three quarters of them seen only once. This chain joins TRBV28 and TRBJ1-4; 11 nucleotides match TRBD1. Sequencing was carried out using PBMCs. This receptor was identified in a woman aged 40 to 55 in good health and CMV-seropositive. CDR3 DNA: TGTGCCAGCGAGTCGGGGACAGGGGGTGAAAAACTGTTTTTT. This codes for CASESGTGGEKLFF.